This entry lists 9 T cell receptor beta chains sequenced from one sample in a study of blood T cell repertoires in COVID-19. Data came from immunoSEQ multiplex PCR; TCRdb stores just in-frame clones and leaves some out. The sample includes approximately 22,000 clones, approximately 91% seen only once; the top ten take roughly 7%. The sample consisted of peripheral blood. These receptors came from a man between 65 and 85 years old with active COVID-19.

V usage is TRBV3-1 (or the pseudogene TRBV3-2) and J usage is TRBJ1-6, with TRBD1 as a possible D gene (5 bases). CDR1 is LGHDT, CDR2 YNNKEL, per germline (reference sequence). V was cut by 0 bases and J by 11 bases, with 5 bases left in between. The CDR3 spans 12 residues. For the CDR3, the DNA is TGTGCCAGCAGCCAAGAAGGGGCACCCCTCCACTTT. Translating gives CASSQEGAPLHF.

The gene calls are TRBV19 and TRBJ2-5; D might be TRBD2 (5 bases). This CDR3 is built from 12 residues. Germline loops: CDR1 LNHDA, CDR2 SQIVND (reference sequence). V dropped 3 bases and J dropped 4 bases, with 6 bases sitting between them. The CDR3 reads CASSIGGETQYF. The CDR3 DNA reads TGTGCCAGTAGTATTGGAGGAGAGACCCAGTACTTC.

The gene calls are TRBV28 and TRBJ2-3, with D possibly TRBD1 on 6 matching bases. Trimming cost V 7 bases and J 0 bases, with 14 bases left between them. The CDR3 extends over 15 amino acids. CDR1 MDHEN and CDR2 SYDVKM come from the germline V gene. This CDR3 reads CASNRQVSSTDTQYF. The CDR3 nucleotides are TGTGCCAGCAACCGACAGGTCTCCAGCACAGATACGCAGTATTTT.

The chain has TRBV28 and TRBJ1-3; 9 bases are a match to TRBD1. The CDR3 covers 17 residues. The germline V gene encodes CDR1 MDHEN and CDR2 SYDVKM. J lost 4 bases, V lost 7 bases, and 14 bases had no gene match. CDR3 loop: CASTKVGGQGSGNTIYF. The CDR3 nucleotides read TGTGCCAGCACCAAAGTAGGGGGACAGGGCTCGGGAAACACCATATATTTT. Filled out from reference TRBV28 and TRBJ1-3, the complete variable domain reads DVKVTQSSRYLVKRTGEKVFLECVQDMDHENMFWYRQDPGLGLRLIYFSYDVKMKEKGDIPEGYSVSREKKERFSLILESASTNQTSMYLCASTKVGGQGSGNTIYFGEGSWLTVV.

This sequence joins TRBV7-3 and TRBJ2-5, with 14 bases matching TRBD2. Germline assignment: CDR1 SGHTA and CDR2 FQGTGA. The CDR3 consists of 18 residues. With V trimmed by 5 bases and J by 1 base, 9 bases remained unmatched. CDR3 amino acids: CASSPRLAGGPGQETQYF. CDR3 bases: TGTGCCAGCAGCCCCCGACTAGCGGGGGGGCCAGGCCAAGAGACCCAGTACTTC.

V is TRBV28 and J is TRBJ2-2; 7 positions agree with TRBD2. The CDR3 sequence is 15 residues long. J was trimmed by 6 bases and V by 3 bases; bases with no gene match: 7. CDR1 is MDHEN, CDR2 SYDVKM, per germline. CDR3 region: CASSFPGLGPGELFF. CDR3 DNA sequence: TGTGCCAGCAGTTTCCCTGGACTAGGTCCCGGGGAGCTGTTTTTT.

The gene calls are TRBV7-2 and TRBJ2-7; 11 nucleotides align to TRBD2. V lost 5 bases, J lost 2 bases, and 5 bases stayed unmatched. Germline V lookup: CDR1 SGHTA, CDR2 FQGNSA. The CDR3 spans 15 residues. As DNA, the CDR3 is TGTGCCAGCAGCCCTACTAGCGGGAGTGCCTACGAGCAGTACTTC. This sequence encodes CASSPTSGSAYEQYF.

The V gene is TRBV28, the J gene TRBJ2-5; 8 bases align to TRBD2. Germline assignment: CDR1 MDHEN and CDR2 SYDVKM. V trimming: 5 bases; J trimming: 1 base; junction bases outside the gene matches: 6. The CDR3 has 15 residues. DNA for the CDR3: TGTGCCAGCAGTCGAAGTAGCGGGGCCCAAGAGACCCAGTACTTC. Its translation: CASSRSSGAQETQYF.

The chain carries TRBV28 and TRBJ1-5, with 7 positions matching TRBD1. Trimming took 3 bases from V and 7 from J; bases not matched to a gene: 3. The CDR3 runs 13 residues. CDR1 is MDHEN and CDR2 is SYDVKM in the germline V gene. The CDR3 is CASSLRTGQPQHF. CDR3 in DNA: TGTGCCAGCAGTTTGAGGACAGGCCAGCCCCAGCATTTT. Full variable domain (remainder filled in from reference TRBV28 and TRBJ1-5): DVKVTQSSRYLVKRTGEKVFLECVQDMDHENMFWYRQDPGLGLRLIYFSYDVKMKEKGDIPEGYSVSREKKERFSLILESASTNQTSMYLCASSLRTGQPQHFGDGTRLSIL.